These 22 T cell receptor beta chains came from one sample sequenced in a study of blood T cells in healthy people across ages. Then a second PCR, running roughly 7 to 11 cycles, was carried out with a sample-barcoded 5' primer and a J-beta primer mix. TCRdb processed the 5' RACE reads anew with MiXCR; each CDR3 protein has one entry. Counted here are about 800,000 distinct CDR3 sequences, roughly 25% occurring once; the ten biggest clones make up under 4%. These records were also assigned to another study, of T cells of mothers and their children.

The sequenced material came from blood. All receptors derive from a boy aged 5-17 years in good health.

The rearrangement joins TRBV9 to TRBJ2-1; 7 nucleotides agree with TRBD2. The CDR3 is 15 residues long. CDR1 is SGDLS and CDR2 is YYNGEE in the germline V gene. V lost 0 bases to trimming and J lost 2 bases; unmatched junction nucleotides: 2. CDR3 protein: CASSVGEGPYNEQFF. As DNA, the CDR3 is TGTGCCAGCAGCGTAGGGGAGGGTCCCTACAATGAGCAGTTCTTC. The full variable domain, in which reference TRBV9 and TRBJ2-1 provide the parts outside the CDR3, is DSGVTQTPKHLITATGQRVTLRCSPRSGDLSVYWYQQSLDQGLQFLIQYYNGEERAKGNILERFSAQQFPDLHSELNLSSLELGDSALYFCASSVGEGPYNEQFFGPGTRLTVL.

This clonotype was seen a handful of times. The V and J genes are TRBV27 and TRBJ2-7; D is tentatively TRBD1 or TRBD2 (5 bases each). Germline-derived CDR1 and CDR2 are MNHEY and SMNVEV (reference sequence). This CDR3 is 14 amino acids long. V lost 5 bases to trimming and J lost 0 bases, with 11 bases between them. The CDR3 loop is CASSVGDPSYEQYF. Here the CDR3 DNA reads TGTGCCAGCAGTGTGGGGGACCCCTCCTACGAGCAGTACTTC.

This clonotype was detected a few times. The genes are TRBV29-1 and TRBJ1-1, with TRBD1 as a possible D gene (6 bases). The CDR3 has 13 residues. The germline CDR1 and CDR2 sequences are SQVTM and ANQGSEA. The V and J ends lost 6 bases and 4 bases respectively, with 15 bases between them. The CDR3 DNA is TGCAGCGTCCATCGCACAGGGAGCACTGAAGCTTTCTTT. Translating it yields CSVHRTGSTEAFF.

The CDR3 sequence: CATSRVVEGDTQYF. The CDR3 DNA sequence: TGTGCCACCAGCAGGGTAGTGGAGGGAGATACGCAGTATTTT. The chain links TRBV15 to TRBJ2-3, with D tentatively TRBD2 (6 bases). Germline CDR1 and CDR2: LNHNV and YYDKDF (reference sequence). The CDR3 loop spans 14 amino acids. V was shortened by 3 bases and J by 5 bases, with 12 bases between the two germline ends.

This clonotype appeared a few times. This chain uses TRBV25-1 with TRBJ2-2; 7 bases align to TRBD2. The V and J ends lost 3 bases and 5 bases, in that order; junction bases with no gene match: 9. This CDR3 has 16 residues. Germline CDR1 and CDR2: MGHDK and SYGVNS. CDR3 DNA: TGTGCCAGCAGTGATAGGATCGTGGGAGGGACCGGGGAGCTGTTTTTT. Translating gives CASSDRIVGGTGELFF.

This clonotype was seen a few times. This rearrangement joins TRBV11-2 to TRBJ2-5; 12 nucleotides align to TRBD2. Germline-derived CDR1 and CDR2 are SGHAT and FQNNGV. The CDR3 sequence is 15 residues long. The trim removed 6 bases at V and 4 bases at J, leaving 6 bases unmatched. The CDR3 loop is CASRASGGGIETQYF. DNA of the CDR3: TGTGCCAGCAGGGCTAGCGGGGGGGGAATAGAGACCCAGTACTTC.

The V gene is TRBV30, the J gene TRBJ2-7; D gene uncertain. The V end was cut by 1 base, the J end by 4 bases, with 5 bases between. CDR3 length equals 11 residues. Germline assignment: CDR1 GTSNPN and CDR2 SVGIG (reference sequence). The CDR3 spells CAWSAIYEQYF. The CDR3 region has the DNA TGTGCCTGGAGTGCTATATACGAGCAGTACTTC. Based on the CDR3 plus reference TRBV30 and TRBJ2-7, the full variable domain is SQTIHQWPATLVQPVGSPLSLECTVEGTSNPNLYWYRQAAGRGLQLLFYSVGIGQISSEVPQNLSASRPQDRQFILSSKKLLLSDSGFYLCAWSAIYEQYFGPGTRLTVT.

The chain carries TRBV6-2 or TRBV6-3 and TRBJ2-1, with D uncertain. The V end was cut by 6 bases, the J end by 0 bases, with 12 bases between. Germline values: CDR1 MNHEY, CDR2 SVGEGT. The CDR3 is made up of 15 amino acids. The CDR3 reads CASRNGPSSYNEQFF. The CDR3 bases are TGTGCCAGCAGAAACGGACCGAGCTCCTACAATGAGCAGTTCTTC.

A few counts support this clonotype. Here the CDR3 DNA reads TGTGCCAGCAGACGTACCGGGACAGGGGGATTTACAGATACGCAGTATTTT. This sequence encodes CASRRTGTGGFTDTQYF. The V call is TRBV28, the J call TRBJ2-3, with 11 bases identical to TRBD1. The J segment lost 3 bases and the V segment lost 6 bases, leaving 11 bases of the junction unmatched. CDR3 length equals 17 residues. Germline V CDR1 and CDR2: MDHEN, SYDVKM.

This clonotype turned up a few times. The chain uses TRBV7-2 and TRBJ2-4; D is unclear. The CDR3 loop spans 15 amino acids. V was pared by 1 base and J by 1 base, with 8 bases between. CDR1 and CDR2 (germline): SGHTA, FQGNSA. This CDR3 is CASSLDSGAKNIQYF. The CDR3 nucleotides read TGTGCCAGCAGCTTAGATTCTGGGGCCAAAAACATTCAGTACTTC.

V is TRBV7-9 and J is TRBJ1-2; D is ambiguous. Trimming took off 7 bases at V and 3 bases at J, with 18 bases between the two ends. CDR1 SEHNR and CDR2 FQNEAQ come from the germline V gene (reference sequence). The CDR3 runs to 15 residues. The DNA of the CDR3 is TGTGCCAGCACCCTGGGGATCGGCTTAGACTATGGCTACACCTTC. Amino acid sequence: CASTLGIGLDYGYTF.

The V gene is TRBV4-3, the J gene TRBJ2-7; possibly TRBD1 for D (5 bases). Germline V gene lookup returns CDR1 LGHNA and CDR2 YSLEER. This CDR3 is 14 amino acids long. Trimming removed 0 bases at V and 2 bases at J, with 8 bases between. The CDR3 nucleotides are TGCGCCAGCAGCCAAGACAGGGCCGCCTACGAGCAGTACTTC. The encoded protein is CASSQDRAAYEQYF.

The sample holds a few counts of this clonotype. V gene TRBV27 combines with J gene TRBJ2-2; no definite D call. CDR1 is MNHEY, CDR2 SMNVEV, per germline (reference sequence). Deletions cut 8 bases from V and 8 bases from J, with 12 bases between. The CDR3 runs 12 residues. In nucleotides, the CDR3 is TGTGCCAGCGGATTATCTGGGGGGGAGCTGTTTTTT. Translating it yields CASGLSGGELFF.

This clonotype has just a few counts. This sequence joins TRBV29-1 and TRBJ2-3; no definite D call. The germline V gene has CDR1 SQVTM and CDR2 ANQGSEA. This CDR3 has 14 residues. V was clipped by 6 bases and J by 4 bases, with 17 bases between them. The CDR3: CSVDPLKSSDTQYF. CDR3 nucleotides: TGCAGCGTGGACCCTCTAAAGTCCTCAGATACGCAGTATTTT.

This clonotype was seen a handful of times. The genes are TRBV28 and TRBJ2-4; D not resolved. Germline V CDR1 and CDR2: MDHEN, SYDVKM. This CDR3 region has 18 residues. V was clipped by 1 base and J by 8 bases, with 24 bases between them. CDR3 in DNA: TGTGCCAGCAGTTTATCCAAACAGTGGGCCTATCTTGAGGACATTCAGTACTTC. It is translated as CASSLSKQWAYLEDIQYF.

The chain recombines TRBV20-1 with TRBJ2-7; D call uncertain. V was pared by 0 bases and J by 2 bases, with 11 bases between. The CDR3 has 14 residues. Germline V gene lookup returns CDR1 DFQATT and CDR2 SNEGSKA (reference sequence). The chain's CDR3 is CSARDSRPAYEQYF. The CDR3 DNA is TGCAGTGCTAGAGATTCGCGGCCGGCCTACGAGCAGTACTTC.

The chain employs TRBV4-1 and TRBJ1-2; 8 bases align to TRBD1. V shed 8 bases and J 5 bases; nucleotides not matched to a gene: 10. Germline V gene data show CDR1 as MGHRA and CDR2 as YSYEKL. This CDR3 region has 14 residues. The CDR3 protein is CASRSGQGWYGYTF. The DNA of the CDR3 is TGCGCCAGCCGCAGCGGACAGGGATGGTATGGCTACACCTTC.

There are a few counts of this clonotype. This chain links TRBV18 with TRBJ2-3, with 11 positions matching TRBD1. Germline assignment: CDR1 KGHSH and CDR2 LQKENI. CDR3 size: 15 residues. The junction had 5 bases not matched to a gene; V was cut back by 0 bases and J by 9 bases. As DNA, the CDR3 is TGTGCCAGCTCACCACCGGGACAGGGGGTAGGGACGCAGTATTTT. This gives the protein CASSPPGQGVGTQYF.

This clonotype was seen only a few times. As DNA, the CDR3 is TGTGCCAGCAGTTTATTCCAGGGTAAAAACATTCAGTACTTC. The encoded protein is CASSLFQGKNIQYF. The chain combines TRBV28 with TRBJ2-4; tentatively, D is TRBD1 (5 bases). The V gene lost 1 base and the J gene lost 4 bases, with 8 bases spanning the gap. Germline CDR1 reads MDHEN; CDR2 reads SYDVKM. CDR3 length equals 14 residues.

As to this clonotype: The conserved phenylalanine or tryptophan is not found at the CDR3 terminus, so this likely reflects a read error. The CDR3, as DNA: TGTGCCGTAGCGGGGCGGACAGATACGCAGTATCTT. The encoded protein is CAVAGRTDTQYL. This chain joins TRBV7-9 and TRBJ2-3, with 8 bases lining up with TRBD2. CDR1 is SEHNR, CDR2 FQNEAQ, per germline (reference sequence). CDR3 length: 12 residues. V gave up 11 bases and J gave up 3 bases; unmatched junction bases: 4.

The table lists this clonotype with a few counts. This chain links TRBV12-3 or TRBV12-4 with TRBJ2-5, with TRBD2 matching over 8 bases. This CDR3 region has 15 residues. Unmatched junction bases numbered 7, after V lost 3 bases and J lost 4 bases. The CDR3 loop reads CASSFPREGGETQYF. CDR3 DNA: TGTGCCAGCAGTTTTCCCCGGGAGGGTGGAGAGACCCAGTACTTC.

This clonotype has a single count. The chain uses TRBV12-3 or TRBV12-4 and TRBJ2-3, with D tentatively TRBD2 (5 bases). The length of the CDR3 is 12 residues. Trimming removed 6 bases from V and 15 bases from J, with 19 bases in between. CDR3 bases: TGTGCCAGCAGAGTGGGAGCCGATATGGAATATTTT. Translated, it gives CASRVGADMEYF.